The 19 T cell receptor beta chains below were found in one sample sequenced in a study of T cells after posttransplantation cyclophosphamide. Produced via immunoSEQ multiplex PCR; TCRdb's table is partial and in-frame only. In the table there are 20,000 to 25,000 clones, 73% of which are singletons. The sample was memory CD4+ T cells sorted from PBMCs. These receptors were collected from a woman in her sixties in good health, CMV-negative, and a related stem cell transplant donor.

J is TRBJ2-7 and V is TRBV19, with TRBD2 identical over 7 bases. The ends lost 8 bases at V and 6 bases at J; junction bases unmatched: 10. The CDR3 runs 13 residues. The germline gives CDR1 LNHDA, CDR2 SQIVND (reference sequence). The CDR3 loop is CASSPSGMSEQYF. CDR3 in DNA: TGTGCCAGTTCCCCCAGCGGGATGAGCGAGCAGTACTTC.

There are a few counts of this clone. The V and J genes are TRBV28 and TRBJ1-4; D not resolved. V lost 6 bases to trimming and J lost 7 bases, with 6 bases between them. Germline CDR1 and CDR2: MDHEN and SYDVKM. The length of the CDR3 is 11 residues. The CDR3, as DNA: TGTGCCAGCAGCTATTTTGAAAAACTGTTTTTT. This codes for CASSYFEKLFF.

This clone is labeled as medium-sized. The V gene is TRBV5-1, the J gene TRBJ1-4, with a tentative D call TRBD1 (6 bases). Trimming took 4 bases from V and 7 from J, leaving 14 bases between them. Germline CDR1 and CDR2: SGHRS and YFSETQ. This CDR3 has 14 residues. The CDR3 region has the DNA TGCGCCAGCAGCCACGGACAGACGGCTGAAAAACTGTTTTTT. This encodes CASSHGQTAEKLFF.

The chain is built from TRBV27 and TRBJ2-5; 8 bases agree with TRBD1. With the DNA end fitting TRBJ2-7 better, the J assignment may be wrong. This CDR3 has 16 residues. Germline CDR1 and CDR2: MNHEY and SMNVEV (reference sequence). CDR3 sequence reads: CASSPGQGGGSYEQYF. CDR3 DNA sequence: TGTGCCAGCAGTCCCGGACAGGGTGGTGGTTCCTACGAGCAGTACTTC.

The chain recombines TRBV18 with TRBJ2-7; the D gene is possibly TRBD2 (6 bases). V dropped 6 bases and J dropped 6 bases, with 21 bases sitting between them. Germline V lookup: CDR1 KGHSH, CDR2 LQKENI. The CDR3 contains 15 residues. The CDR3 spells CASSREQGRLGEQYF. In nucleotides, the CDR3 is TGTGCCAGCTCTCGGGAGCAAGGGAGGCTTGGCGAGCAGTACTTC.

V and J are TRBV10-1 and TRBJ1-1; D may be TRBD1 (5 bases). Looked up from germline, CDR1 is WNHNN and CDR2 is SYGVQD (reference sequence). Trimming stripped 3 bases from V and 4 bases from J, with 9 bases between. The CDR3 is 13 residues long. Here the CDR3 reads CASSERGGTEAFF. The CDR3 coding sequence is TGCGCCAGCAGTGAAAGGGGCGGCACTGAAGCTTTCTTT.

V and J are TRBV18 and TRBJ1-1, with TRBD1 as a possible D gene (5 bases). Germline values: CDR1 KGHSH, CDR2 LQKENI. The CDR3 sequence is 13 residues long. V lost 6 bases to trimming and J lost 1 base, with 9 bases between them. The CDR3 spells CASSRGENTEAFF. CDR3 nucleotide sequence: TGTGCCAGCTCGCGGGGGGAGAACACTGAAGCTTTCTTT.

The rearrangement links TRBV6-1 to TRBJ1-3; 9 bases align to TRBD1. After removal of 4 bases from V and 4 bases from J, the junction contained 11 bases not matched to a gene. CDR1 is MNHNS and CDR2 is SASEGT in the germline V gene. This CDR3 is 17 amino acids long. CDR3 DNA sequence: TGTGCCAGCAGTGCCCGGGACAGGGAAGGGTTCGGAAACACCATATATTTT. Translation gives CASSARDREGFGNTIYF.

The gene calls are TRBV10-3 and TRBJ1-1; no clear D gene. The CDR3 is made up of 11 amino acids. Looked up from germline, CDR1 is ENHRY and CDR2 is SYGVKD. Trimming removed 0 bases at V and 11 bases at J, with 7 bases between. The CDR3 loop reads CAISESSSAFF. CDR3 DNA sequence: TGTGCCATCAGTGAGTCGTCTAGTGCTTTCTTT.

CDR3 loop: CASSPGFLAGNTGELFF. As DNA, the CDR3 is TGCGCCAGCAGCCCAGGGTTTCTAGCGGGTAACACCGGGGAGCTGTTTTTT. J is TRBJ2-2 and V is TRBV4-1; 8 nucleotides match TRBD2. CDR3 length: 17 amino acids. Germline loops: CDR1 MGHRA, CDR2 YSYEKL. Trimming took 4 bases from V and 2 from J; bases not matched to a gene: 9.

V is TRBV6-5 and J is TRBJ2-3, with 13 bases matching TRBD2. This CDR3 comprises 14 residues. CDR1 MNHEY and CDR2 SVGAGI come from the germline V gene. The V segment lost 6 bases and the J segment 5 bases; nucleotides outside the gene matches: 2. The chain's CDR3 is CASRTSGGLDTQYF. CDR3 nucleotides: TGTGCCAGCAGGACTAGCGGGGGGTTAGATACGCAGTATTTT.

This rearrangement joins TRBV5-1 to TRBJ2-2; D remains unclear. V was trimmed by 0 bases and J by 3 bases, leaving 6 bases between them. Germline CDR1 and CDR2: SGHRS and YFSETQ. The length of the CDR3 is 14 residues. The CDR3: CASSLGHDTGELFF. As DNA, the CDR3 is TGCGCCAGCAGCTTGGGACACGACACCGGGGAGCTGTTTTTT.

This clone was picked up one time. The chain has TRBV6-1 and TRBJ1-3; no reliable D call. Trimming took off 6 bases at V and 4 bases at J, with 13 bases between the two ends. Germline V gene data show CDR1 as MNHNS and CDR2 as SASEGT. The CDR3 contains 14 residues. The CDR3 DNA reads as TGTGCCAGCAGCGCCGAGGTCGCGGGAAACACCATATATTTT. Its translation: CASSAEVAGNTIYF.

The gene calls are TRBV12-5 and TRBJ2-2; perhaps TRBD2 as D (5 bases). CDR3 length: 13 residues. CDR1 and CDR2 (germline): LGHNT, FRNRAP. Trimming stripped 8 bases from V and 1 base from J, with 8 bases between. The CDR3, as DNA: TGTGCTAGTAGAGAGGGGAACACCGGGGAGCTGTTTTTT. Its protein product is CASREGNTGELFF.

The V gene is TRBV6-1, the J gene TRBJ2-5, with a tentative D call TRBD1 (6 bases). The DNA matches TRBJ2-7 better at its end, which makes the J call doubtful. This CDR3 has 15 residues. The V gene's germline CDR1 is MNHNS and CDR2 SASEGT. The CDR3 loop reads CASSEKILGANEQYF. The CDR3 bases are TGTGCCAGCAGTGAAAAAATTCTGGGGGCGAACGAGCAGTACTTC.

The rearrangement links TRBV21-1 to TRBJ2-2; TRBD1 is the table's D call, not checked against the DNA. TRBV21-1 is flagged as a pseudogene. The CDR3 loop spans 16 amino acids. The CDR3 loop is CASKKKGWANTGELFF. CDR3 DNA sequence: TGTGCCAGCAAGAAAAAGGGGTGGGCGAACACCGGGGAGCTGTTTTTT.

The chain couples TRBV10-3 to TRBJ2-3; 10 bases are a match to TRBD2. The J segment lost 4 bases and the V segment lost 4 bases, leaving 11 bases of the junction unmatched. The germline V gene has CDR1 ENHRY and CDR2 SYGVKD. The CDR3 length is 17 residues. CDR3 nucleotides: TGTGCCATCAGTGGTTGGCCTCTAGCGGGGGAACCAGATACGCAGTATTTT. Translating gives CAISGWPLAGEPDTQYF.

This clone showed up just a few times. V is TRBV2 and J is TRBJ2-1, with unresolved D. Between the trimmed V and J ends, which lost 1 base and 0 bases, there was a span of 7 bases. This CDR3 is 15 amino acids long. Germline V CDR1 and CDR2: SNHLY, FYNNEI. The CDR3, as DNA: TGTGCCAGCAGTGAAGAACAGACCTCCTACAATGAGCAGTTCTTC. Translating gives CASSEEQTSYNEQFF.

The rearrangement links TRBV6-5 to TRBJ1-5, with D possibly TRBD1 on 5 matching bases. CDR3 size: 15 residues. CDR1 is MNHEY and CDR2 is SVGAGI in the germline V gene. V gave up 5 bases and J gave up 2 bases, with 13 bases separating them. CDR3 in amino acids: CASSRGIQGNQPQHF. Here the CDR3 DNA reads TGTGCCAGCAGTCGGGGGATTCAGGGCAATCAGCCCCAGCATTTT.